Given below is one T cell receptor beta chain in context. The antigen remains undetermined. PCR primers comprised 60 Vbeta and 13 Jbeta primers. The repertoire was sequenced with immunoSEQ multiplex PCR; TCRdb's copy has only in-frame clones and lacks some. The table has 89,000 or so clones, 70% to 75% seen once. Trimming shortened V by 2 bases and J by 1 base, and 6 bases separated the two germline ends. The CDR3 spans 14 residues. Germline CDR1 and CDR2: SGHVS and FQNEAQ. The data originate from a study of cytomegalovirus exposure and HLA in healthy donors. About the study: Genotyping showed around 80% of approximately 430 donors falling in the Caucasian-associated ancestry cluster. Whole-study findings and limits: Most TCR beta V segments were productive about 87% or about 30% of the time in an earlier analysis. A link between a missense DCLRE1C variant and TCR beta V- and J-gene trimming emerged from a later analysis.

Though nominally healthy at sampling, donors likely had unrecorded immune exposures. The receptor comes from a man aged 60 to 75 in good health and CMV-seronegative. What was sequenced was PBMCs. This sequence joins TRBV7-8 and TRBJ1-5; D is perhaps TRBD1 (5 bases). The CDR3 coding sequence is TGTGCCAGCAGCTTACGGGGGAGCAATCAGCCCCAGCATTTT. As protein: CASSLRGSNQPQHF.